The present entry profiles one T cell receptor beta chain with its context. What it recognizes is unknown. The read gets to within 3 residues of the CDR3 end, and the germline J gene fills in the rest. TCRdb keeps only in-frame clones here, not all; method: immunoSEQ multiplex PCR. Its table records roughly 30,000 clones. The sample belongs to a study of T cells in women clearing cervical HPV infection. Overall study context: Case blood was drawn a median approximately 150 days after lesion detection. HLA type could not be excluded as a confounder.

Germline V gives CDR1 LNHDA, CDR2 SQIVND (reference sequence). This CDR3 region has 14 residues. Overall study results and limits: TRBV6-7 relative abundance averaged about 0.1% in cases and 0.15% to 0.2% in controls.

Sequencing was done on a sample of blood buffy coat. This sequence was found in a woman between 18 and 70 years old with a cervical HPV16 infection that either progressed to CIN3+ or cleared (not recorded which). This chain joins TRBV19 and TRBJ1-2; no reliable D call. CDR3 DNA (partial): TGTGCCAGTAGTCTACAGCTAATGTACAATGAC. It is translated as CASSLQLMYND. The whole CDR3 reads CASSLQLMYNDYTF. The entire variable domain, with the rest obtained from reference TRBV19 and TRBJ1-2, is as follows: DGGITQSPKYLFRKEGQNVTLSCEQNLNHDAMYWYRQDPGQGLRLIYYSQIVNDFQKGDIAEGYSVSREKKESFPLTVTSAQKNPTAFYLCASSLQLMYNDYTFGSGTRLTVV.